This T cell receptor beta chain appears in the sequencing data of a study of a mutant IDH1 vaccine in newly diagnosed glioma. Study-wide background: Once 4-6 weeks had passed after radiotherapy alone, vaccination started, or it started with temozolomide cycles. The treated population exhibited a male proportion of about 60%, a female proportion of about 38%, and a mean age of around 40 years. Study-level points and caveats: The authors found pseudoprogression apparently unrelated to changes in top peripheral T cell clonotypes.

The time point was: week 23, last vaccination. The investigators gave 300 ug of mutant IDH1 20-mer peptide in each vaccine dose, together with topical imiquimod. New WHO grade 3 or 4 astrocytomas that were IDH1-mutant and ATRX-lost occurred in the donors. The sample holds one count of this clone. The antigen remains unidentified. Germline V CDR1 and CDR2: MNHNY, SVGAGI (reference sequence). Trimming took off 7 bases at V and 6 bases at J, with 13 bases between the two ends. CDR3 length: 13 residues. The method was immunoSEQ multiplex PCR; TCRdb's version includes in-frame clones alone and lacks a portion of them. The repertoire includes about 56,000 clones, around 87% of them detected once, and 1.1% to 1.5% sits in the top ten.

The chain has TRBV6-6 and TRBJ1-5, with D maybe TRBD1 (5 bases). The source of this sequence is a man aged 35 to 55 with glioma. Sequencing used PBMCs, obtained from a glioma patient whose treatment included an IDH1 peptide vaccine. The CDR3 DNA is TGTGCCAGCACCGAGCGGGGGTCTCAGCCCCAGCATTTT. Amino acids: CASTERGSQPQHF.